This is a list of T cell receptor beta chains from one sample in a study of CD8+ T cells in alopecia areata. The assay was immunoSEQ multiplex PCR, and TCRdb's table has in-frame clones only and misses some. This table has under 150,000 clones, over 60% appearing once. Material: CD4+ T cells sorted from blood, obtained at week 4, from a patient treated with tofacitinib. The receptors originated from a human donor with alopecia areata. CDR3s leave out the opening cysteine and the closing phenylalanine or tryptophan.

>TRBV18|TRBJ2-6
ASSPGSGANVLT
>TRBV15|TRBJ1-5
ATSTDRGQPQH
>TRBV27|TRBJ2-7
ASSSYRGYEQY
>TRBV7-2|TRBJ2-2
ASSTRTGSGELF
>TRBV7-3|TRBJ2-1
ASSFSGRYNEQF
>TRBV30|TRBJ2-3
AWTLGQGSTDTQY
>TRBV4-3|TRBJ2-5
ASSQDWRLAGGETQY
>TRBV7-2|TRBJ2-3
ASSPLAAKTDTQY
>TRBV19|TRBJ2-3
ASSPGPRMAQY
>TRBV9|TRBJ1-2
ASNRDGSNYGYT
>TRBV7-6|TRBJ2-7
ASSSQGFEQY
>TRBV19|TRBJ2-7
ASSTWTGGKNEQY
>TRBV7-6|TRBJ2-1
ASSRSGSTFYDEQF